This record covers a single T cell receptor (beta chain). The antigen remains undetermined. This record belongs to a study of stem cell transplantation in POMP-related autoinflammatory disease. Study results and limitations: Unique TRB V-J gene pairings were limited in number in patients with PRAID. Across all analyzed T-cell subsets, patients with PRAID tended toward reduced diversity and increased clonality.

Trimming removed 4 bases at V and 5 bases at J, with 16 bases between. The CDR3 covers 15 residues. The germline V gene encodes CDR1 SGHTS and CDR2 YDEGEE. Profiling relied on immunoSEQ multiplex PCR, and the TCRdb table lists in-frame clones only, not all of them. The data show tens of thousands of clones, roughly 93% seen once. The chain is built from TRBV5-8 and TRBJ2-1; D may be TRBD1 or TRBD2 (5 bases each). Sample: CD4+ T cells from PBMCs, taken after stem cell transplantation. The clonotype was recovered from a human patient with POMP-related autoinflammation and immune dysregulation (PRAID). The graft donor may account for some of the T cells. The CDR3 DNA is TGTGCCAGCAGCGCCTGGGACGGTGAAGACAATGAGCAGTTCTTC. Residues: CASSAWDGEDNEQFF.